This T cell receptor (beta chain) was recovered during a study of CD8 T cells in Susac syndrome. Findings and caveats of the study: In total CD8+ repertoires, about 16 Susac-specific public clones were found, and CD8+ TEMRA repertoires had several.

Germline trimming cut 1 base from V and 6 bases from J; bases unmatched to any gene: 6. The CDR3 is 15 amino acids. Germline lookup yields CDR1 SEHNR and CDR2 FQNEAQ (reference sequence). In the case of this clonotype: Its antigen is still unknown.

Reverse transcription of about 0.45 to 1 ug RNA was carried out with random hexamers. Multiplex immunoSEQ PCR targeted 54 Vbeta and 13 Jbeta TCR beta segments. Each CDR3 protein gets one entry after TCRdb re-called the immunoSEQ multiplex PCR reads with MiXCR. The sample consists of some 110,000 distinct CDR3 sequences, less than 95% of them appearing once. The sequenced target, TCR beta, came from blood CD8+ and CD4+ T cells. The recently defined diagnostic criteria for definite or probable disease were met by the Susac syndrome patients. The sample was CD8+ T cells from PBMCs. This TCR was recovered from a human donor with Susac syndrome. The chain joins TRBV7-9 to TRBJ2-3, with TRBD2 identical over 8 bases. The CDR3 sequence is CASSLGAGAGDTQYF. In DNA, the CDR3 is TGTGCCAGCAGCTTAGGAGCGGGGGCCGGGGATACGCAGTATTTT.